This TCR beta chain was sequenced in a study of blood T cell repertoires in COVID-19. About the research overall: The origin of the acute and convalescent COVID-19 samples was the United States, Italy and Spain. Sources were T cells, B-cell-depleted T cells, or PBMCs; the material itself was cDNA or gDNA.

This CDR3 spans 18 amino acids. V lost 4 bases and J lost 7, with 24 bases in between. Original data processing: Quantification of nucleated cells was approximated via reference gene primer amplification. Measured with immunoSEQ multiplex PCR; TCRdb has only the in-frame clones, and not every one. The V and J calls and clone size were taken over from that table, and D and trimming were inferred from the DNA. The sample holds 150,000 to 200,000 clones, around 80% seen once. The clonotype comes from a man aged 60 to 75 with acute or convalescent COVID-19. This chain connects TRBV5-7 to TRBJ1-6; possible D gene TRBD1, 5 bases. TRBV5-7 is an open reading frame whose function is uncertain. The sequenced sample consisted of peripheral blood. The CDR3 reads CASSPLNWGGRQNSPLHF. Written as DNA, the CDR3 is TGTGCCAGCAGCCCCCTAAATTGGGGGGGACGCCAGAATTCACCCCTCCACTTT.